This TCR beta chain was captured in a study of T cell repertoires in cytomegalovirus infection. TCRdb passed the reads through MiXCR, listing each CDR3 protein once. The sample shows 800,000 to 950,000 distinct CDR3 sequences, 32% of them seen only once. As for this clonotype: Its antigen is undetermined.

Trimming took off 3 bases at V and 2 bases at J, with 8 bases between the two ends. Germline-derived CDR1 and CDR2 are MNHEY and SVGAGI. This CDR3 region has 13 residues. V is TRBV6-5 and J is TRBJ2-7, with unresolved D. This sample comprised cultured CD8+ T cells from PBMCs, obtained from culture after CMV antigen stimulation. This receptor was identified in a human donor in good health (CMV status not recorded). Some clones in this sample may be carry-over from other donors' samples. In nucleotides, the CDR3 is TGTGCCAGCAGTTATGCGCTTACCTACGAGCAGTACTTC. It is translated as CASSYALTYEQYF.